Each of the 9 T cell receptor beta chains below was sequenced from the same sample in a study of blood T cells in healthy people across ages. Sample-barcoded 5' priming and a J-beta primer mix drove a second PCR of roughly 6 to 12 cycles. One entry per CDR3 protein, called by TCRdb with MiXCR from the 5' RACE reads. The table shows over 950,000 distinct CDR3 sequences, with about 51% occurring only once. Sequenced input: blood. The receptor set was obtained from an older woman in good health.

This clonotype was counted only a few times. This sequence joins TRBV20-1 and TRBJ2-7; D might be TRBD2 (5 bases). From germline, CDR1 is DFQATT and CDR2 SNEGSKA (reference sequence). The CDR3 is 13 residues long. Trimming shortened V by 6 bases and J by 5 bases, and 17 bases separated the two germline ends. The CDR3 region is CSATGKLNHEQYF. The DNA for the CDR3 is TGCAGTGCCACGGGAAAACTCAACCACGAGCAGTACTTC.

This clonotype was seen more than once but under ten times. The CDR3 DNA sequence: TGTGCCTGGAGTGCCATCCAGCGGGGTCACTACGAGCAGTACTTC. Amino acid sequence: CAWSAIQRGHYEQYF. The chain carries TRBV30 and TRBJ2-7; 7 nucleotides agree with TRBD2. The CDR3 runs to 15 residues. After removal of 1 base from V and 3 bases from J, the junction contained 9 bases not matched to a gene. Germline CDR1 GTSNPN, CDR2 SVGIG (reference sequence).

The chain couples TRBV3-1 to TRBJ1-3; D not certain. The CDR3 is made up of 15 amino acids. Trimming took off 6 bases at V and 4 bases at J, with 16 bases between the two ends. CDR1 is LGHDT and CDR2 is YNNKEL in the germline V gene (reference sequence). Here the CDR3 reads CASRLGGVLGNTIYF. The CDR3 nucleotides read TGTGCCAGCAGACTTGGAGGAGTGCTCGGAAACACCATATATTTT.

CDR3 sequence: CASSPWGLAGGQDTQYF. DNA of the CDR3: TGTGCCAGCAGCCCCTGGGGACTAGCGGGAGGGCAAGATACGCAGTATTTT. The genes are TRBV12-3 or TRBV12-4 and TRBJ2-3; 16 nucleotides agree with TRBD2. The CDR3 extends over 17 amino acids. V lost 6 bases, J lost 5 bases, and 8 bases stayed unmatched.

The rearrangement joins TRBV6-1 to TRBJ2-7; 8 bases map to TRBD2. The trim removed 8 bases at V and 1 base at J, leaving 4 bases unmatched. Germline V lookup: CDR1 MNHNS, CDR2 SASEGT. This CDR3 has 13 residues. The CDR3 reads CASRGGYSYEQYF. The DNA of the CDR3 is TGTGCCAGCCGGGGGGGCTATTCCTACGAGCAGTACTTC.

This sequence joins TRBV28 and TRBJ2-3, with D possibly being TRBD2 (5 bases). The CDR3 is made up of 19 amino acids. CDR1 is MDHEN, CDR2 SYDVKM, per germline. Trimming took off 7 bases at V and 2 bases at J, with 28 bases between the two ends. CDR3 in DNA: TGTGCCAGCAAGCTAAGCGGCCTCCTACCAGCGCCGAACACAGATACGCAGTATTTT. Encoded protein: CASKLSGLLPAPNTDTQYF.

The gene calls are TRBV2 and TRBJ2-3, with unresolved D. The CDR3 is 13 amino acids. Germline V CDR1 and CDR2: SNHLY, FYNNEI. Between the trimmed V and J ends, which lost 10 bases and 6 bases, there was a span of 17 bases. The CDR3 loop is CAIRFSPRDTQYF. CDR3 in DNA: TGTGCCATCCGTTTCTCGCCCCGCGATACGCAGTATTTT.

This clonotype occurred a few times. The chain links TRBV9 to TRBJ2-3; a weak D match, TRBD1 (5 bases). Germline CDR1 SGDLS, CDR2 YYNGEE. Trimming left V 3 bases short and J 3 bases short, with 14 bases between. This CDR3 has 15 amino acids. The CDR3 region has the DNA TGTGCCAGCAGCGAAGGGGTTTTCGGGACAGATACGCAGTATTTT. Residues: CASSEGVFGTDTQYF.

CDR3 nucleotides: TGTGCCAGCAGTTTGAGGGCAGGAGGCGTCTACAATGAGCAGTTCTTC. Amino acids: CASSLRAGGVYNEQFF. The chain carries TRBV27 and TRBJ2-1; TRBD2 might be the D (5 bases). The CDR3 has 16 residues. V was shortened by 3 bases and J by 3 bases, with 15 bases between the two germline ends. CDR1 is MNHEY and CDR2 is SMNVEV in the germline V gene (reference sequence).